This TCR beta chain is drawn from a study of T cell repertoires in cytomegalovirus infection. Study context: Public TCR beta signature analysis indicated the presence of both CMV infection and matching HLA type.

Study-wide findings and caveats: What dominated the ex vivo response were HLA-C-restricted CMV-specific TCR beta clonotypes.

MiXCR was run by TCRdb on the reads, yielding one entry per CDR3 protein. The sample contains 830,000 or so distinct CDR3 sequences, 32% of which appear only once. Points on this clonotype: Its target is not known. A much larger clone lies one base from this, so it may be a read error.

The sequence was collected from a human donor in good health (CMV status not recorded). Some clones in this sample may be carry-over from other donors' samples. Specimen: cultured CD8+ T cells from PBMCs, collected from culture after CMV antigen stimulation.

CDR3 bases: TGTGTCAGCAGCTCGTATCCCGGGCCCCAAGAGACCCAGTACTTC. Its translation is CVSSSYPGPQETQYF. This chain uses TRBV7-6 with TRBJ2-5; D not resolved. The germline V gene encodes CDR1 SGHVS and CDR2 FNYEAQ. This CDR3 region has 15 residues. Filled out from reference TRBV7-6 and TRBJ2-5, the complete variable domain reads GAGVSQSPRYKVTKRGQDVALRCDPISGHVSLYWYRQALGQGPEFLTYFNYEAQQDKSGLPNDRFSAERPEGSISTLTIQRTEQRDSAMYRCVSSSYPGPQETQYFGPGTRLLVL.